This T cell receptor beta chain originates from a study of blood T cell repertoires in COVID-19. Individuals drawn from 20 to 25 US areas were roughly 18 to 89 years old. Some clones are missing from TCRdb's copy, which holds only in-frame ones; the method was immunoSEQ multiplex PCR. The table records 150,000 to 200,000 clones, 80% of them present only once. This CDR3 is built from 16 residues. In germline, CDR1 is SGHTA, CDR2 FQGNSA. Deletions cut 5 bases from V and 7 bases from J, with 18 bases between. What was sequenced was PBMCs or T cells enriched from blood (not recorded which). This TCR was recovered from a man aged 40-55 years who had recovered from COVID-19. The V and J genes are TRBV7-2 and TRBJ1-6; D is uncertain. The CDR3 loop is CASSPSARTTNSPLHF. The DNA for the CDR3 is TGTGCCAGCAGCCCTTCCGCACGGACTACGAATTCACCCCTCCACTTT.